Each of the 25 T cell receptor beta chains below was sequenced from the same sample in a study of T cells in narcolepsy. Sequencing used immunoSEQ multiplex PCR; TCRdb keeps in-frame clones, though not all of them. In the table there are 30,000 to 35,000 clones, around 83% of which are singletons. The sequenced sample was CD45RA- memory CD4+ T cells from PBMCs. Receptor source: a human donor with narcolepsy.

This chain connects TRBV5-4 to TRBJ2-7; D gene ambiguous. V lost 4 bases to trimming and J lost 0 bases, with 8 bases between them. The CDR3 runs 13 residues. Germline V gives CDR1 SGHNT, CDR2 YYREEE (reference sequence). The CDR3 region has the DNA TGTGCCAGCAGCCCCGGCTCCTCCTACGAGCAGTACTTC. It specifies CASSPGSSYEQYF.

The chain carries TRBV6-5 and TRBJ1-4; D ambiguous. CDR3 length equals 15 residues. V lost 5 bases to trimming and J lost 1 base, with 11 bases between them. Looked up from germline, CDR1 is MNHEY and CDR2 is SVGAGI. CDR3 in DNA: TGTGCCAGCAGTCGCTATCCAGGAACTAATGAAAAACTGTTTTTT. The encoded protein is CASSRYPGTNEKLFF.

The gene calls are TRBV5-1 and TRBJ1-5; 11 nucleotides agree with TRBD1. Per germline, CDR1 SGHRS and CDR2 YFSETQ. J gave up 11 bases and V 4 bases, and 11 bases lay outside the gene matches. The CDR3 runs to 15 residues. The CDR3 loop reads CASSMGQGEGGAQHF. DNA of the CDR3: TGCGCCAGCAGCATGGGACAGGGGGAAGGGGGAGCCCAGCATTTT.

The chain links TRBV5-5 to TRBJ1-2; TRBD1 might be the D (6 bases). This CDR3 region has 16 residues. The germline V and J ends were trimmed by 2 bases and 5 bases, with 19 bases remaining between them. Germline V gene data show CDR1 as SGHKS and CDR2 as YYEKEE (reference sequence). CDR3 DNA sequence: TGTGCCAGCAGCTTCAGGGGACTGGGAGAAACTTATGGCTACACCTTC. Its translation is CASSFRGLGETYGYTF. The complete variable domain, with remaining parts taken from reference TRBV5-5 and TRBJ1-2, reads DAGVTQSPTHLIKTRGQQVTLRCSPISGHKSVSWYQQVLGQGPQFIFQYYEKEERGRGNFPDRFSARQFPNYSSELNVNALLLGDSALYLCASSFRGLGETYGYTFGSGTRLTVV.

The chain links TRBV4-1 to TRBJ2-5; 9 bases are shared with TRBD2. The germline V gene has CDR1 MGHRA and CDR2 YSYEKL. V dropped 0 bases and J dropped 2; count of bases not matched to a gene: 7. This CDR3 region has 17 residues. The CDR3 nucleotides are TGCGCCAGCAGCCAAGACCCAACGACTAGCGGACAAGAGACCCAGTACTTC. It yields the protein CASSQDPTTSGQETQYF.

The CDR3 region is CASSVDGSYGYTF. The CDR3 DNA is TGTGCCAGCAGCGTAGATGGGAGCTATGGCTACACCTTC. The chain joins TRBV9 to TRBJ1-2; the D is unclear. Germline CDR1 reads SGDLS; CDR2 reads YYNGEE. Deletions cut 0 bases from V and 4 bases from J, with 7 bases between. This CDR3 is 13 amino acids long.

This chain connects TRBV30 to TRBJ1-1; 10 positions match TRBD1. J gave up 5 bases and V 3 bases, and 9 bases lay outside the gene matches. The germline V gene encodes CDR1 GTSNPN and CDR2 SVGIG (reference sequence). The CDR3 is 15 amino acids. CDR3 sequence reads: CAWRGRQGAGTEAFF. The CDR3 coding sequence is TGTGCCTGGAGAGGACGACAGGGGGCAGGGACTGAAGCTTTCTTT.

The chain couples TRBV4-3 to TRBJ2-1; D is perhaps TRBD1 (5 bases). Per germline, CDR1 LGHNA and CDR2 YSLEER. The germline V and J ends were trimmed by 4 bases and 9 bases, with 13 bases remaining between them. The CDR3 totals 13 residues. CDR3 nucleotide sequence: TGCGCCAGCAGCCCCCCCGGACAAGGTGAGCAGTTCTTC. Amino acids: CASSPPGQGEQFF.

The J gene is TRBJ2-3, the V gene TRBV29-1; weak D call: TRBD2 (5 bases). The CDR3 spans 10 residues. Germline loops: CDR1 SQVTM, CDR2 ANQGSEA. Trimming shortened V by 6 bases and J by 8 bases, and 9 bases separated the two germline ends. The chain's CDR3 is CSVGLLTQYF. In nucleotides, the CDR3 is TGCAGCGTCGGACTCCTTACGCAGTATTTT.

The chain recombines TRBV23-1 with TRBJ2-7; D is tentatively TRBD1 or TRBD2 (5 bases each). TRBV23-1 belongs to the ORF category, with a function that is uncertain. CDR3 length: 14 amino acids. Trimming took off 5 bases at V and 5 bases at J, with 16 bases between the two ends. The CDR3 sequence: CASSLRARGDEQYF. For the CDR3, the DNA is TGCGCCAGCAGTTTAAGGGCCCGAGGGGACGAGCAGTACTTC.

The rearrangement joins TRBV7-9 to TRBJ1-2; D is undetermined. Deletions cut 2 bases from V and 2 bases from J, with 12 bases between. The CDR3 is 15 amino acids. Germline V lookup: CDR1 SEHNR, CDR2 FQNEAQ (reference sequence). The CDR3 DNA is TGTGCCAGCAGCTTAAGTACGGGCGTCAACTATGGCTACACCTTC. It is translated as CASSLSTGVNYGYTF. Based on the CDR3 plus reference TRBV7-9 and TRBJ1-2, the full variable domain is DTGVSQNPRHKITKRGQNVTFRCDPISEHNRLYWYRQTLGQGPEFLTYFQNEAQLEKSRLLSDRFSAERPKGSFSTLEIQRTEQGDSAMYLCASSLSTGVNYGYTFGSGTRLTVV.

This rearrangement joins TRBV29-1 to TRBJ1-1, with D hard to call. The CDR3 has 13 amino acids. The germline V gene has CDR1 SQVTM and CDR2 ANQGSEA. Deletions cut 1 base from V and 2 bases from J, with 8 bases between. The CDR3 sequence is CSVEVDPNTEAFF. The CDR3 DNA follows: TGCAGCGTTGAAGTCGACCCCAACACTGAAGCTTTCTTT.

The rearrangement links TRBV16 to TRBJ1-2; D gene ambiguous. Germline CDR1 reads KGHSY; CDR2 reads FQNENV. Trimming removed 1 base at V and 7 bases at J, with 19 bases between. The CDR3 loop spans 16 amino acids. In DNA, the CDR3 is TGTGCCAGCAGCCAATTATATTCCGGGTTACCACCTGGCTACACCTTC. It codes for CASSQLYSGLPPGYTF.

The chain recombines TRBV9 with TRBJ1-1; 7 nucleotides line up with TRBD1. CDR3 length: 17 amino acids. Trimming took 0 bases from V and 0 from J; bases not matched to a gene: 8. Per the germline V gene, CDR1 is SGDLS and CDR2 is YYNGEE. The CDR3 region has the DNA TGTGCCAGCAGCGTAGGGCGGACAGGCCTCATGAACACTGAAGCTTTCTTT. It encodes CASSVGRTGLMNTEAFF.

The chain joins TRBV11-2 to TRBJ2-5, with TRBD2 matching 8 bases. The CDR3 spans 16 residues. Trimming removed 5 bases from V and 7 bases from J; junction bases left unmatched: 15. Germline-derived CDR1 and CDR2 are SGHAT and FQNNGV. This chain's CDR3 is CASSLALGGGIGTQYF. In nucleotides, the CDR3 is TGTGCCAGCAGCCTAGCTTTAGGCGGGGGGATTGGGACCCAGTACTTC.

The CDR3 DNA reads TGCGCCAGCAGCCCAACCAGGGGTTTCGATGGCTACACCTTC. Translating gives CASSPTRGFDGYTF. This sequence joins TRBV5-1 and TRBJ1-2; TRBD1 might be the D (6 bases). In germline, CDR1 is SGHRS, CDR2 YFSETQ. This CDR3 spans 14 amino acids. Trimming shortened V by 4 bases and J by 6 bases, and 16 bases separated the two germline ends.

V gene TRBV19 combines with J gene TRBJ1-4; 7 bases are a match to TRBD1. V was clipped by 8 bases and J by 8 bases; unmatched bases: 8. In germline, CDR1 is LNHDA, CDR2 SQIVND (reference sequence). The length of the CDR3 is 13 residues. CDR3 amino acids: CASRTGVVEKLFF. CDR3 coding DNA: TGTGCCAGTCGTACAGGGGTGGTGGAAAAACTGTTTTTT.

The V gene is TRBV12-5, the J gene TRBJ1-1; no reliable D call. The CDR3 has 13 amino acids. Germline V gene lookup returns CDR1 LGHNT and CDR2 FRNRAP. Trimming pared 5 bases from V and 4 bases from J, leaving 11 bases between. The CDR3 here is CASGRERGTEAFF. In DNA form, the CDR3 reads TGTGCTAGTGGTAGGGAGCGTGGCACTGAAGCTTTCTTT. The full variable domain, its missing parts supplied by reference TRBV12-5 and TRBJ1-1, is DARVTQTPRHKVTEMGQEVTMRCQPILGHNTVFWYRQTMMQGLELLAYFRNRAPLDDSGMPKDRFSAEMPDATLATLKIQPSEPRDSAVYFCASGRERGTEAFFGQGTRLTVV.

This clone was counted between two and nine times. This chain links TRBV18 with TRBJ1-1; possible D gene TRBD1, 6 bases. CDR1 is KGHSH, CDR2 LQKENI, per germline. This CDR3 spans 14 amino acids. Trimming removed 4 bases from V and 5 bases from J, with 14 bases in between. Here the CDR3 DNA reads TGTGCCAGCTCACGCACCGGGACACAGACTGAAGCTTTCTTT. It yields the protein CASSRTGTQTEAFF.

This clone was seen a handful of times. The rearrangement joins TRBV9 to TRBJ1-3; D not resolved. Germline assignment: CDR1 SGDLS and CDR2 YYNGEE. The CDR3 consists of 16 residues. Trimming shortened V by 0 bases and J by 0 bases, and 10 bases separated the two germline ends. This CDR3 reads CASSVDLHSSGNTIYF. Here the CDR3 DNA reads TGTGCCAGCAGCGTAGATCTCCATAGCTCTGGAAACACCATATATTTT.

The rearrangement links TRBV10-3 to TRBJ2-3; D not certain. CDR3 length: 11 amino acids. Trimming took off 2 bases at V and 5 bases at J, with 2 bases between the two ends. Germline V lookup: CDR1 ENHRY, CDR2 SYGVKD. The CDR3 nucleotides read TGTGCCATCAGTGAGCTAGATACGCAGTATTTT. It codes for CAISELDTQYF.

The chain carries TRBV6-6 and TRBJ1-2; D not certain. Looked up from germline, CDR1 is MNHNY and CDR2 is SVGAGI (reference sequence). Trimming stripped 7 bases from V and 1 base from J, with 10 bases between. The CDR3 loop spans 13 amino acids. In nucleotides, the CDR3 is TGTGCCAGCACGGGGAAGGGTAACTATGGCTACACCTTC. It yields the protein CASTGKGNYGYTF.

By frequency in the sample, this clone is medium-sized. The chain has TRBV27 and TRBJ1-6; D is unresolved. V was shortened by 5 bases and J by 5 bases, with 13 bases between the two germline ends. Per germline, CDR1 MNHEY and CDR2 SMNVEV (reference sequence). The CDR3 consists of 15 residues. The CDR3 coding sequence is TGTGCCAGCAGTGACGGAGGCCGCGATAATTCACCCCTCCACTTT. Its protein is CASSDGGRDNSPLHF.

V and J are TRBV21-1 and TRBJ1-2; the table calls TRBD1, which could not be checked here. TRBV21-1 is a pseudogene. The CDR3 is 14 amino acids. The chain's CDR3 is CASSRGTGGSGYTF. CDR3 sequence (DNA): TGTGCCAGCAGCAGGGGGACAGGGGGTAGTGGCTACACCTTC.

Here the CDR3 reads CATRPGEGRQPQHF. The CDR3 bases are TGTGCCACCCGACCGGGCGAAGGCCGTCAGCCCCAGCATTTT. The rearrangement joins TRBV27 to TRBJ1-5; D is unresolved. This CDR3 is built from 14 residues. Germline V gene data show CDR1 as MNHEY and CDR2 as SMNVEV (reference sequence). The V end lost 10 bases, the J end lost 6 bases, and 19 bases lay between the germline ends.